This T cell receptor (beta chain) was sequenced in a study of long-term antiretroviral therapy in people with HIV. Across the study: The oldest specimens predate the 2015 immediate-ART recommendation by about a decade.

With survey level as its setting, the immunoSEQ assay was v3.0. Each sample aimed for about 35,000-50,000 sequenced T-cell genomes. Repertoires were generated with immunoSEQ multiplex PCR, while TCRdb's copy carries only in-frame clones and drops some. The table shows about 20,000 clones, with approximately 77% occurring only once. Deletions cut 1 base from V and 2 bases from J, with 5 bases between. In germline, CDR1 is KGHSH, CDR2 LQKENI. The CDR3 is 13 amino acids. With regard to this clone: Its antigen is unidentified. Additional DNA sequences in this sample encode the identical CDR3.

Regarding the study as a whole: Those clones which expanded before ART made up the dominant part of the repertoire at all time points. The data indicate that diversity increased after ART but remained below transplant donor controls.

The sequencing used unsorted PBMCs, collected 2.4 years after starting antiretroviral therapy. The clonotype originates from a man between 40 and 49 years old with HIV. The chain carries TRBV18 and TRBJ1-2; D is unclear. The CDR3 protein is CASSPQANYGYTF. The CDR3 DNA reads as TGTGCCAGCTCACCACAGGCCAACTATGGCTACACCTTC.